This passage covers 22 T cell receptor beta chains from one sample sequenced in a study of blood T cells in healthy people across ages. It was with a sample-barcoded 5' primer and a J-beta primer mix that a second PCR of roughly 7 to 12 cycles was run. TCRdb recomputed calls from the 5' RACE reads with MiXCR, one row per CDR3 protein. The sample lists 1.5 million to 2 million distinct CDR3 sequences; about 35% were seen once. Sequenced: blood. Receptor source: a young woman in good health.

This chain uses TRBV7-2 with TRBJ2-5; TRBD2 is a possible D gene (8 bases). V was pared by 8 bases and J by 5 bases, with 24 bases between. The V gene's germline CDR1 is SGHTA and CDR2 FQGNSA. The CDR3 loop spans 16 amino acids. The CDR3 coding sequence is TGTGCCAGCTCTTCCTCAGCGGGGGCCAGGGGGGAGACCCAGTACTTC. Protein sequence: CASSSSAGARGETQYF.

This clonotype was counted only a few times. The chain has TRBV20-1 and TRBJ2-3; no clear D. V was trimmed by 5 bases and J by 2 bases, leaving 5 bases between them. The germline V gene has CDR1 DFQATT and CDR2 SNEGSKA (reference sequence). CDR3 length: 11 residues. CDR3 nucleotide sequence: TGCAGTGCTGCCCCCACAGATACGCAGTATTTT. Amino acids: CSAAPTDTQYF.

Points on this clonotype: A much larger clonotype is one base distant, so this may be a read error. V usage is TRBV3-1 and J usage is TRBJ2-1, with 9 bases aligning to TRBD2. This CDR3 region has 15 residues. Germline CDR1 and CDR2: LGHDT and YNNKEL (reference sequence). V lost 4 bases and J lost 9; bases outside the gene matches: 10. In nucleotides, the CDR3 is TGTGCCAGCAGCCGGGGACTAGCCGGAAGGGGTGAGCAGTTCTTC. Translation: CASSRGLAGRGEQFF.

This clonotype has just a few counts. The genes are TRBV30 and TRBJ1-1; D is uncertain. CDR3 length equals 13 residues. Germline V gene lookup returns CDR1 GTSNPN and CDR2 SVGIG (reference sequence). V lost 0 bases, J lost 9 bases, and 14 bases lay in between. Here the CDR3 reads CAWSVPFQLQAFF. CDR3 nucleotide sequence: TGTGCCTGGAGTGTACCCTTTCAGCTACAAGCTTTCTTT. Full variable domain (rest looked up from reference TRBV30 and TRBJ1-1): SQTIHQWPATLVQPVGSPLSLECTVEGTSNPNLYWYRQAAGRGLQLLFYSVGIGQISSEVPQNLSASRPQDRQFILSSKKLLLSDSGFYLCAWSVPFQLQAFFGQGTRLTVV.

There are a few counts of this clonotype. The rearrangement links TRBV7-9 to TRBJ2-5; tentative D call: TRBD2 (6 bases). Germline CDR1 is SEHNR and CDR2 is FQNEAQ (reference sequence). The CDR3 has 15 amino acids. The ends were cut back, 5 bases at V and 5 bases at J, with 18 bases in the middle. The CDR3 spells CASSQMEGARETQYF. CDR3 DNA sequence: TGTGCCAGCAGCCAGATGGAGGGAGCCCGGGAGACCCAGTACTTC.

The table lists this clonotype with a few counts. The V call is TRBV28, the J call TRBJ2-7, with unresolved D. Trimming took 4 bases from V and 8 from J, leaving 9 bases between them. Germline lookup yields CDR1 MDHEN and CDR2 SYDVKM. CDR3 length equals 11 residues. The CDR3 DNA reads TGTGCCAGCAGTTCAAACTGGAAGCAGTACTTC. Its protein product is CASSSNWKQYF.

The table lists this clonotype with a count of one. The V and J genes are TRBV12-5 and TRBJ2-2; D is possibly TRBD2 (7 bases). Germline assignment: CDR1 LGHNT and CDR2 FRNRAP. This CDR3 comprises 16 residues. Trimming shortened V by 5 bases and J by 5 bases, and 18 bases separated the two germline ends. The CDR3: CASGDLPGGGTGELFF. DNA for the CDR3: TGTGCTAGTGGTGACCTCCCGGGGGGCGGGACCGGGGAGCTGTTTTTT.

In its sample, this clonotype was seen a few times. The V gene is TRBV7-9, the J gene TRBJ2-7; a weak D match, TRBD2 (6 bases). The germline V gene has CDR1 SEHNR and CDR2 FQNEAQ (reference sequence). Trimming stripped 6 bases from V and 2 bases from J, with 17 bases between. This CDR3 contains 15 residues. The chain's CDR3 is CASSRTGGGTYEQYF. The DNA for the CDR3 is TGTGCCAGCAGTCGCACTGGTGGCGGGACCTACGAGCAGTACTTC.

The chain carries TRBV3-1 and TRBJ1-2, with D possibly TRBD1 on 6 matching bases. Germline values: CDR1 LGHDT, CDR2 YNNKEL (reference sequence). The V end was cut by 4 bases, the J end by 8 bases, with 17 bases between. The CDR3 loop spans 14 amino acids. The CDR3 DNA is TGTGCCAGCAGCCGACGACAGGACCAGGAAGGCTACACCTTC. It yields the protein CASSRRQDQEGYTF. Filled out from reference TRBV3-1 and TRBJ1-2, the complete variable domain reads DTAVSQTPKYLVTQMGNDKSIKCEQNLGHDTMYWYKQDSKKFLKIMFSYNNKELIINETVPNRFSPKSPDKAHLNLHINSLELGDSAVYFCASSRRQDQEGYTFGSGTRLTVV.

This clonotype has only a few counts. The chain combines TRBV4-2 with TRBJ1-1, with 7 bases matching TRBD1. The CDR3 length is 15 residues. The V gene's germline CDR1 is LGHNA and CDR2 YNFKEQ. V lost 0 bases, J lost 4 bases, and 5 bases stayed unmatched. The DNA for the CDR3 is TGTGCCAGCAGCCAAGAGACAGGGTTTAGCACTGAAGCTTTCTTT. This translates into CASSQETGFSTEAFF.

This clonotype was seen only a few times. The chain has TRBV27 and TRBJ2-5; D is tentatively TRBD1 or TRBD2 (6 bases each). The CDR3 runs 16 residues. Trimming removed 0 bases at V and 2 bases at J, with 13 bases between. CDR1 and CDR2 (germline): MNHEY, SMNVEV (reference sequence). In DNA form, the CDR3 reads TGTGCCAGCAGTTTATCGACAGGACGGGAGCAAGAGACCCAGTACTTC. Translating gives CASSLSTGREQETQYF.

This chain links TRBV20-1 with TRBJ1-4; 8 bases align to TRBD1. The CDR3 extends over 11 amino acids. The germline gives CDR1 DFQATT, CDR2 SNEGSKA (reference sequence). V gave up 6 bases and J gave up 6 bases; unmatched junction bases: 0. The CDR3 nucleotides read TGCAGTGCGGACAGGGATGAAAAACTGTTTTTT. As protein: CSADRDEKLFF.

V gene TRBV6-2 or TRBV6-3 combines with J gene TRBJ2-3; 9 positions match TRBD2. This CDR3 is built from 17 residues. Germline lookup yields CDR1 MNHEY and CDR2 SVGEGT. V dropped 5 bases and J dropped 5; count of bases not matched to a gene: 14. Here the CDR3 DNA reads TGTGCCAGCAGTACCCCCCGGGCGGGGGGGCCAAAAGATACGCAGTATTTT. It translates to CASSTPRAGGPKDTQYF.

A few counts support this clonotype. The rearrangement links TRBV6-2 or TRBV6-3 to TRBJ1-2, with a tentative D call TRBD1 (5 bases). CDR1 MNHEY and CDR2 SVGEGT come from the germline V gene. CDR3 size: 14 residues. V gave up 6 bases and J gave up 8 bases, with 19 bases separating them. The CDR3 loop reads CASSPGLPSRGYTF. In DNA, the CDR3 is TGTGCCAGCAGCCCGGGACTCCCTTCGAGAGGCTACACCTTC.

CDR3 amino acids: CASSLEPGVSYEQYF. DNA for the CDR3: TGTGCCAGCAGCTTGGAACCGGGAGTTTCCTACGAGCAGTACTTC. The chain has TRBV5-5 and TRBJ2-7; tentatively, D is TRBD2 (6 bases). V lost 0 bases to trimming and J lost 1 base, with 11 bases between them. Germline CDR1 reads SGHKS; CDR2 reads YYEKEE (reference sequence). CDR3 length: 15 amino acids.

This clonotype showed up just a few times. The J gene is TRBJ2-7, the V gene TRBV7-9; possible D gene TRBD2, 5 bases. Between the trimmed V and J ends, which lost 5 bases and 3 bases, there was a span of 11 bases. The CDR3 covers 13 residues. The germline gives CDR1 SEHNR, CDR2 FQNEAQ (reference sequence). The CDR3 reads CASSKTGFYEQYF. The CDR3 region has the DNA TGTGCCAGCAGCAAAACGGGGTTCTACGAGCAGTACTTC.

The J gene is TRBJ2-5, the V gene TRBV3-1; no clear D gene. CDR1 and CDR2 from the germline V gene are LGHDT and YNNKEL (reference sequence). There are 15 residues in the CDR3. Trimming pared 0 bases from V and 7 bases from J, leaving 15 bases between. In nucleotides, the CDR3 is TGTGCCAGCAGCCAAGATAGGGCAACCCCTTTGACCCAGTACTTC. The encoded protein is CASSQDRATPLTQYF.

In its sample, this clonotype was seen a few times. The J gene is TRBJ2-7, the V gene TRBV27; no definite D call. Germline V gives CDR1 MNHEY, CDR2 SMNVEV (reference sequence). V lost 6 bases and J lost 5, with 17 bases in between. There are 14 residues in the CDR3. CDR3 in amino acids: CASRGSAQPHEQYF. CDR3 bases: TGTGCCAGCAGAGGGTCGGCCCAGCCCCACGAGCAGTACTTC.

J is TRBJ2-3 and V is TRBV9, with D perhaps matching TRBD2 (5 bases). The CDR3 is 14 amino acids. Germline V gives CDR1 SGDLS, CDR2 YYNGEE. Trimming removed 5 bases from V and 0 bases from J, with 10 bases in between. The CDR3 loop reads CASSRGISTDTQYF. CDR3 nucleotide sequence: TGTGCCAGCAGTCGAGGGATCAGCACAGATACGCAGTATTTT.

CDR3 residues: CASSFNRGDNEQFF. In DNA, the CDR3 is TGTGCCAGCAGCTTCAACAGGGGTGACAATGAGCAGTTCTTC. The gene calls are TRBV7-9 and TRBJ2-1, with 7 bases matching TRBD1. Trimming cost V 3 bases and J 5 bases; bases outside gene matches: 4. CDR3 length: 14 amino acids. The V gene's germline CDR1 is SEHNR and CDR2 FQNEAQ (reference sequence).

The sample holds a few counts of this clonotype. The chain has TRBV25-1 and TRBJ2-1; the match to TRBD1 covers 9 bases. The CDR3 sequence is 12 residues long. V trimming: 10 bases; J trimming: 9 bases; junction bases outside the gene matches: 7. Germline values: CDR1 MGHDK, CDR2 SYGVNS. CDR3 coding DNA: TGTGCCAAGAGTAACAGGGGGCCTGAGCAGTTCTTC. Protein product: CAKSNRGPEQFF.

The gene calls are TRBV20-1 and TRBJ1-2; the D gene is possibly TRBD1 (6 bases). The CDR3 length is 13 residues. V gave up 3 bases and J gave up 1 base, with 9 bases separating them. The germline CDR1 and CDR2 sequences are DFQATT and SNEGSKA (reference sequence). CDR3 coding DNA: TGCAGTGCTAGGGACAGAATTAACTATGGCTACACCTTC. Protein product: CSARDRINYGYTF.